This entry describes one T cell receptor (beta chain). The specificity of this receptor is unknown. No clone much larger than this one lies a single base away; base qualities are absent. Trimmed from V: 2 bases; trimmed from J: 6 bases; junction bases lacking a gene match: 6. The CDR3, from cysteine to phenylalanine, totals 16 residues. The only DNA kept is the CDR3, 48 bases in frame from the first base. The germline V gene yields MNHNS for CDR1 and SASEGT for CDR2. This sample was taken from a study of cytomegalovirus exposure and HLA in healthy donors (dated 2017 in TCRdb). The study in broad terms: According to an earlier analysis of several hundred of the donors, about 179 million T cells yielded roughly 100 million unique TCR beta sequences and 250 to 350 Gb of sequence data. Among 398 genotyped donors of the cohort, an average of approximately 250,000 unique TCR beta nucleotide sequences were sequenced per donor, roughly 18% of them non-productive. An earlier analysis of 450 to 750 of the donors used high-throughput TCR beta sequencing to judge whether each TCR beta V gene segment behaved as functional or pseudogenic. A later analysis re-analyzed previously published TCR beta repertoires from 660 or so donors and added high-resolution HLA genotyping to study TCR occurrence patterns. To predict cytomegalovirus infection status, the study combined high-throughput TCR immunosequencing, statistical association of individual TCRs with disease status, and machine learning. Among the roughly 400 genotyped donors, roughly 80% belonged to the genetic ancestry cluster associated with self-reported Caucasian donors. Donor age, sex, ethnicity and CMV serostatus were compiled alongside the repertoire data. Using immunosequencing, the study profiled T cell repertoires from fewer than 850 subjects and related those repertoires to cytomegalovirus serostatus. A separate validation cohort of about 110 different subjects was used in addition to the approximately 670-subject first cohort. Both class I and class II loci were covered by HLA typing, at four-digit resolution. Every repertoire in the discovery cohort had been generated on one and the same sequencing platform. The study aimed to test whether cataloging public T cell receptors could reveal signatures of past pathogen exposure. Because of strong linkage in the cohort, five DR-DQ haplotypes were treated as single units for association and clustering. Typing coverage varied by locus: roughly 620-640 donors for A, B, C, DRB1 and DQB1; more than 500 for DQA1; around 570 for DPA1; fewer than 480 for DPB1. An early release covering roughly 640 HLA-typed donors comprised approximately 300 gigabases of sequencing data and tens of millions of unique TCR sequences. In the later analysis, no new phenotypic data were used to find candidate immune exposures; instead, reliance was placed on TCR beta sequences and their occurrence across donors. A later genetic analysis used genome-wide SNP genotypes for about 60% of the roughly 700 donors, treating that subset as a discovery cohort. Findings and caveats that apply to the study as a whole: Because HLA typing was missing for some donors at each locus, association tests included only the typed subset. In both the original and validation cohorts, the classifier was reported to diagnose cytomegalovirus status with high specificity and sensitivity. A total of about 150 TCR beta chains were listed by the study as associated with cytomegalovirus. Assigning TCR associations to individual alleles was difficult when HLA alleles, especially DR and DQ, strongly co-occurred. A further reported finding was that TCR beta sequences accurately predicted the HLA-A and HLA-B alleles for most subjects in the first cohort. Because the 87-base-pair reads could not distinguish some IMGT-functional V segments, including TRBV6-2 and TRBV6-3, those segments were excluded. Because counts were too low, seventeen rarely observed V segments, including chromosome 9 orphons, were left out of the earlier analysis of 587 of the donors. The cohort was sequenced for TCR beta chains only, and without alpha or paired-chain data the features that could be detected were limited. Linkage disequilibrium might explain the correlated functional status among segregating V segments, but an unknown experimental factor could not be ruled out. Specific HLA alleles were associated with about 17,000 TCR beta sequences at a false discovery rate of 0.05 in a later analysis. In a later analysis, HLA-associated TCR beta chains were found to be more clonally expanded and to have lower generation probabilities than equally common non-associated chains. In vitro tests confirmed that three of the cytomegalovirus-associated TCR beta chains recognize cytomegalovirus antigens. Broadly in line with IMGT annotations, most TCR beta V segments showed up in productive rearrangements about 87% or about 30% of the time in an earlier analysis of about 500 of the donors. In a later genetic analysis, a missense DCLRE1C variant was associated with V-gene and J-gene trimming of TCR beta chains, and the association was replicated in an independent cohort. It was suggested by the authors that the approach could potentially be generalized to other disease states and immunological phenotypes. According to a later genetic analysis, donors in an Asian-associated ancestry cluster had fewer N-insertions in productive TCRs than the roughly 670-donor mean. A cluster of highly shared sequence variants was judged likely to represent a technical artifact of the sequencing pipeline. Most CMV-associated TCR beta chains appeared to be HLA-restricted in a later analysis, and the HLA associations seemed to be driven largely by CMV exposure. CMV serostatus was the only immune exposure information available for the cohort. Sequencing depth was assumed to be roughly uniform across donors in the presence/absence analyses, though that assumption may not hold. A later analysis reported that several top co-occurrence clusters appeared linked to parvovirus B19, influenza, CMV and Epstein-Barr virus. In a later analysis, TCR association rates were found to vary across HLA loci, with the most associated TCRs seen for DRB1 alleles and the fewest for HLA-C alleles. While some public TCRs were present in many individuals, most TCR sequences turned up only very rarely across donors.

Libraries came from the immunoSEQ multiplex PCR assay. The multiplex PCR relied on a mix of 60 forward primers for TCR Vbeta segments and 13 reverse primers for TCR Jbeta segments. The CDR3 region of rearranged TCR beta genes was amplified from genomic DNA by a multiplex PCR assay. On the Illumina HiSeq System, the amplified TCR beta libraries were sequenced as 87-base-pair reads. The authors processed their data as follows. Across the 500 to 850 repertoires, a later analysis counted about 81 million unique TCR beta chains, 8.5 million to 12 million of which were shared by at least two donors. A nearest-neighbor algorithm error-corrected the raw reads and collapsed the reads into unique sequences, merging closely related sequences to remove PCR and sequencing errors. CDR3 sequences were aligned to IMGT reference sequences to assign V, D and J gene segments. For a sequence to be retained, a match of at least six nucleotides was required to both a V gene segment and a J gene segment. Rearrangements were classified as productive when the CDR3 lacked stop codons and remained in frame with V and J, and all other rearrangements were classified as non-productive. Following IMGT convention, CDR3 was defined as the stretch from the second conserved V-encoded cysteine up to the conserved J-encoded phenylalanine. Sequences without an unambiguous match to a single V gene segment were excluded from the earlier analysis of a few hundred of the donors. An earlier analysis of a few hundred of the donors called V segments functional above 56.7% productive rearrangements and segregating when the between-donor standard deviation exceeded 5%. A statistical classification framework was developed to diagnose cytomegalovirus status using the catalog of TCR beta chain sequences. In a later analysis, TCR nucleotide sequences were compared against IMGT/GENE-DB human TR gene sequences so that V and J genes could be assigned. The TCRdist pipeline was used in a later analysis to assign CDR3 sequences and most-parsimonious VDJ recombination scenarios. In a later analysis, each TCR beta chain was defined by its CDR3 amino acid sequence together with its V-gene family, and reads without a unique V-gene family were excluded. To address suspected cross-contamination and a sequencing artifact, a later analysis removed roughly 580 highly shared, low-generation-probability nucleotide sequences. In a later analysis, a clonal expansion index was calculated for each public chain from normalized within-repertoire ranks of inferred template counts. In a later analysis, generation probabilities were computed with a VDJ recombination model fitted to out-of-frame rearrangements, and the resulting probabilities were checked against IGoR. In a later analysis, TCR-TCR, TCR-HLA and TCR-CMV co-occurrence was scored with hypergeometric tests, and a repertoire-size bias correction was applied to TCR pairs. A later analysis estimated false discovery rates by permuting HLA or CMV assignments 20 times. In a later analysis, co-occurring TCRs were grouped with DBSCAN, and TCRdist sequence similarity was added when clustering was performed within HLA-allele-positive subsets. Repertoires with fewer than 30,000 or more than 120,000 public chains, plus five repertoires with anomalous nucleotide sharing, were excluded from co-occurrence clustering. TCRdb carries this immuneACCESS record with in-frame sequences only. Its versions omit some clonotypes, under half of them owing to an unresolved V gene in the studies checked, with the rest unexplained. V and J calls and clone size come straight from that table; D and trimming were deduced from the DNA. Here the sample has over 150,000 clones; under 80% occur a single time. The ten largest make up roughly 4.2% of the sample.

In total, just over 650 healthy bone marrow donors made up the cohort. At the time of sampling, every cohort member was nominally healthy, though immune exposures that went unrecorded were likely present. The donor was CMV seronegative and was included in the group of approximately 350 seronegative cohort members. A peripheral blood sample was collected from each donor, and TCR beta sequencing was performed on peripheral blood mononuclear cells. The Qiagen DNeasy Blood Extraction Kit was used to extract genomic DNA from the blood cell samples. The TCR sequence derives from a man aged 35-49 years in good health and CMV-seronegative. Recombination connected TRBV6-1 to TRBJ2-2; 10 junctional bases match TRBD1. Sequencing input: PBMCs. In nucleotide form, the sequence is TGTGCCAGCAGTGAACGGACAGGGGGAAATCCCGGGGAGCTGTTTTTT. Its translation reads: CASSERTGGNPGELFF.